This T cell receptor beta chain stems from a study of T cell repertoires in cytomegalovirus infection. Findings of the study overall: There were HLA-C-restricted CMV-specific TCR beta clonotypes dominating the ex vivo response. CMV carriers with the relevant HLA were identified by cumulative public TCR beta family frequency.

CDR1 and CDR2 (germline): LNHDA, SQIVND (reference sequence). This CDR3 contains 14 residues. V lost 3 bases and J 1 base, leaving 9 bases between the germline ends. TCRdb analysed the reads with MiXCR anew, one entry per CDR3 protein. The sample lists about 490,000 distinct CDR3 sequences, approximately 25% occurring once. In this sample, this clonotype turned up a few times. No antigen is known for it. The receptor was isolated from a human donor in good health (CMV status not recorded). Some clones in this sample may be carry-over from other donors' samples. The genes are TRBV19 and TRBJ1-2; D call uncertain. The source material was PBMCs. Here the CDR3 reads CASSIGGYNYGYTF. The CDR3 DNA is TGTGCCAGTAGTATCGGCGGGTATAACTATGGCTACACCTTC.